The 8 T cell receptor beta chains listed next were all sequenced from one sample in a study of cytomegalovirus exposure and HLA in healthy donors. With 60 Vbeta and 13 Jbeta primers, the PCR was carried out. Libraries were prepared by immunoSEQ multiplex PCR; TCRdb keeps only in-frame clonotypes and omits some of them. The sample contains about 180,000 clones, about 75% of which appear only once. The sample comprised PBMCs. These receptor sequences come from a man aged 40-55 years in good health and CMV-seropositive.

In its sample, this clone was seen once. The chain recombines TRBV6-5 with TRBJ1-5, with TRBD1 matching 7 bases. CDR3 length: 15 amino acids. J gave up 7 bases and V 10 bases, and 16 bases lay outside the gene matches. From germline, CDR1 is MNHEY and CDR2 SVGAGI. The CDR3 here is CATKENRGQGQPQHF. The CDR3 nucleotides read TGTGCCACCAAAGAAAACAGGGGCCAGGGACAGCCCCAGCATTTT.

The chain uses TRBV7-9 and TRBJ1-1, with D unresolved. Germline values: CDR1 SEHNR, CDR2 FQNEAQ (reference sequence). Trimming shortened V by 1 base and J by 3 bases, and 9 bases separated the two germline ends. This CDR3 has 14 residues. Here the CDR3 reads CASSLVLGDTEAFF. The CDR3 DNA reads as TGTGCCAGCAGCTTAGTTCTCGGAGACACTGAAGCTTTCTTT.

The J gene is TRBJ2-7, the V gene TRBV28, with TRBD1 as a possible D gene (5 bases). Looked up from germline, CDR1 is MDHEN and CDR2 is SYDVKM. V lost 5 bases and J 0 bases, leaving 17 bases between the germline ends. CDR3 length: 16 residues. CDR3: CASSISRAGYSYEQYF. The CDR3 DNA follows: TGTGCCAGCAGTATCTCCCGGGCAGGGTACTCCTACGAGCAGTACTTC.

The chain links TRBV7-2 to TRBJ2-1, with TRBD2 matching over 7 bases. The CDR3 is made up of 16 amino acids. CDR1 SGHTA and CDR2 FQGNSA come from the germline V gene. V trimming: 6 bases; J trimming: 6 bases; junction bases outside the gene matches: 14. CDR3 in amino acids: CASSPNPSGTFNEQFF. CDR3 bases: TGTGCCAGCAGTCCGAACCCCAGCGGGACTTTCAATGAGCAGTTCTTC.

The V call is TRBV6-7, the J call TRBJ1-3; perhaps TRBD1 as D (6 bases). Being an ORF, TRBV6-7 has a function that is uncertain. The germline V and J ends were trimmed by 0 bases and 2 bases, with 17 bases remaining between them. The CDR3 has 18 amino acids. The CDR3 DNA reads TGTGCCAGCAGTTACTCGAGCCCCCCAGGGGTGGCTGGAAACACCATATATTTT. Its translation is CASSYSSPPGVAGNTIYF.

The chain carries TRBV5-1 and TRBJ2-2; 10 positions agree with TRBD2. The germline V gene has CDR1 SGHRS and CDR2 YFSETQ. The CDR3 consists of 18 residues. The junction had 9 bases not matched to a gene; V was cut back by 4 bases and J by 0 bases. The DNA for the CDR3 is TGCGCCAGCAGCCCCGGGACTAGCGCCAAACCGAACACCGGGGAGCTGTTTTTT. It yields the protein CASSPGTSAKPNTGELFF.

This chain links TRBV11-3 with TRBJ2-2, with a weak D call TRBD1 (6 bases). The CDR3 contains 14 residues. The germline gives CDR1 SGHNT, CDR2 YENEEA. The V end lost 5 bases, the J end lost 8 bases, and 15 bases lay between the germline ends. The CDR3 sequence: CASSTQGSIGELFF. Here the CDR3 DNA reads TGTGCCAGCAGCACACAGGGTTCTATTGGGGAGCTGTTTTTT.

V usage is TRBV5-8 and J usage is TRBJ2-1, with 12 bases identical to TRBD2. Germline V gene sequence: CDR1 SGHTS, CDR2 YDEGEE. The CDR3 is made up of 16 amino acids. V lost 4 bases and J lost 9; bases outside the gene matches: 11. The CDR3 nucleotides are TGTGCCAGCAGCCCCTGGCTAGCGGGAGGGAGGGGTGAGCAGTTCTTC. This sequence encodes CASSPWLAGGRGEQFF.